This TCR beta chain was profiled in a study of blood T cell repertoires in COVID-19. Study as a whole: Acute and convalescent COVID-19 specimens originated in the United States, Italy and Spain.

Germline CDR1 is SGDLS and CDR2 is YYNGEE. V gave up 0 bases and J gave up 4 bases, with 8 bases separating them. This CDR3 has 14 residues. Original methodology: Cell counts per sample came from amplifying reference gene primers. The table came from immunoSEQ multiplex PCR; TCRdb's copy has only in-frame clones and leaves some out. The V and J calls and the clone size are those of that table, but D and trimming were determined from the DNA. The sample comprises roughly 70,000 clones, approximately 79% of which are singletons, and roughly 6.3% rests with the top ten. This receptor was taken from a woman in her sixties with acute or convalescent COVID-19. J is TRBJ1-3 and V is TRBV9; D may be TRBD1 (5 bases). The sample consisted of peripheral blood. The CDR3 region is CASSVGTTGNTIYF. In DNA form, the CDR3 reads TGTGCCAGCAGCGTAGGGACAACCGGAAACACCATATATTTT.